This TCR beta chain was obtained from a study of a mutant IDH1 vaccine in newly diagnosed glioma. In the study overall: Former treatment meant radiotherapy, temozolomide, or both; the majority had gotten both. It was at week 35 that visit V12 occurred, and at week 47 that visit V13 did. Broader study findings: Changes to the top peripheral T cell clonotypes appeared unrelated to pseudoprogression.

The repertoire was sequenced with immunoSEQ multiplex PCR; TCRdb's copy has only in-frame clones and lacks some. This table holds around 30,000 clones, 80% found once. To note about this clone: Its matching antigen is unknown.

Time point given: week 35, safety follow-up. A single vaccine dose contained 300 ug of mutant IDH1 20-mer peptide, and topical imiquimod was used with it. Vaccination of patients was performed eight times, in weeks 1, 3, 5, 7, 11, 15, 19 and 23. CDR3 length: 18 amino acids. J gave up 0 bases and V 5 bases, and 9 bases lay outside the gene matches. Germline V lookup: CDR1 WNHNN, CDR2 SYGVQD (reference sequence). V and J are TRBV10-1 and TRBJ2-6; 8 bases are a match to TRBD1. This receptor was taken from a man aged 40-49 years with glioma. Some clones in this sample may be carry-over from other donors' samples. The source was PBMCs, collected from a glioma patient whose treatment included an IDH1 peptide vaccine. CDR3 in amino acids: CASSPRGRGLSGANVLTF. In nucleotides, the CDR3 is TGCGCCAGCAGTCCCCGGGGCAGGGGGCTCTCTGGGGCCAACGTCCTGACTTTC.